This T cell receptor beta chain was recorded in a study of naive and memory T cell subsets. Deletions cut 6 bases from V and 6 bases from J, with 12 bases between. This CDR3 spans 13 amino acids. Germline V gene data show CDR1 as MNHEY and CDR2 as SVGAGI. CD4 T cells were positively selected, then CD8 T cells from the CD4-negative fraction. Four subsets defined by CD45RA and CD27 were sorted after CD3, CD4, CD8 and live/dead staining. This clonotype was picked up many times. Its antigen is unidentified. Two oligonucleotides, mixed equimolar, formed the beta constant-region primer covering TRBC1 and TRBC2. Ligated cDNA was amplified by four rounds of PCR with nested alpha and beta constant-region primers and SP2. TCRdb re-called the UMI-ligation and nested PCR reads through MiXCR, storing one row per CDR3 protein. The sample has 85,000 or so distinct CDR3 sequences; approximately 9.2% are singletons.

Findings of the study overall: Possibly reflecting memory cells re-expressing CD45RA, a few larger clonotypes occurred in naive repertoires, especially CD8. RNA-based TCR counts may shift with T cell activation and differentiation.

Material for sequencing was naive CD8+ T cells from blood. This sequence joins TRBV6-5 and TRBJ1-5; D is uncertain. This clonotype was obtained from a human donor in good health. CDR3: CASRAQSTQPQHF. The CDR3 DNA follows: TGTGCCAGCAGGGCTCAAAGTACTCAGCCCCAGCATTTT.